Each of the 28 T cell receptor beta chains below was sequenced from the same sample in a study of vaccination and CD4 T cells after COVID-19. Their antigen targets remain unknown. Treatment described: roughly 10-day PBMC culture with coronavirus spike peptide pools or control peptides (ViraFEST assay). An Oncomine TCR Beta short-read assay was used to sequence the DNA from cultured CD4+ T cells. TCRdb re-analysed the PCR reads in MiXCR, keeping a single row per CDR3 protein. The data show roughly 20,000 distinct CDR3 sequences, about 43% seen once. The source was CD4+ T cells from blood, cultured in vitro, collected after SARS-CoV-2 vaccination. These receptors originate from a human donor who had recovered from COVID-19.

V and J are TRBV6-2 or TRBV6-3 and TRBJ2-7, with 8 bases fitting TRBD1. CDR1 is MNHEY and CDR2 is SVGEGT in the germline V gene. V trimming: 2 bases; J trimming: 7 bases; junction bases outside the gene matches: 7. The CDR3 is 14 residues long. The CDR3 sequence: CASSYGQGWLEQYF. Here the CDR3 DNA reads TGTGCCAGCAGTTACGGACAGGGTTGGTTGGAGCAGTACTTC.

The rearrangement joins TRBV20-1 to TRBJ2-1, with 8 bases lining up with TRBD1. Germline trimming cut 1 base from V and 6 bases from J; bases unmatched to any gene: 8. The CDR3 totals 15 residues. Per the germline V gene, CDR1 is DFQATT and CDR2 is SNEGSKA (reference sequence). In DNA, the CDR3 is TGCAGTGCTAGAGGTCCAGGGGGCTTGGGCAATGAGCAGTTCTTC. Its protein is CSARGPGGLGNEQFF.

The chain couples TRBV6-5 to TRBJ1-1; weak D call: TRBD1 (5 bases). Between the trimmed V and J ends, which lost 2 bases and 7 bases, there was a span of 8 bases. From germline, CDR1 is MNHEY and CDR2 SVGAGI. The CDR3 extends over 12 amino acids. The CDR3 DNA is TGTGCCAGCAGTTACCCGACAGATGAAGCTTTCTTT. Protein: CASSYPTDEAFF.

The chain carries TRBV6-2 or TRBV6-3 and TRBJ2-2, with a tentative D call TRBD1 (6 bases). This CDR3 is built from 14 residues. Germline values: CDR1 MNHEY, CDR2 SVGEGT. Trimming stripped 4 bases from V and 5 bases from J, with 11 bases between. CDR3 residues: CASSSERGTGELFF. The CDR3, as DNA: TGTGCCAGCAGTTCAGAAAGGGGGACCGGGGAGCTGTTTTTT.

There are a few counts of this clonotype. This rearrangement joins TRBV27 to TRBJ1-2, with 7 bases that match TRBD1. The trim removed 6 bases at V and 8 bases at J, leaving 15 bases unmatched. Germline V gene sequence: CDR1 MNHEY, CDR2 SMNVEV (reference sequence). This CDR3 spans 15 amino acids. CDR3 sequence: CASSAYAGQSTGYTF. CDR3 DNA sequence: TGTGCCAGCAGCGCATACGCGGGACAGTCTACGGGCTACACCTTC.

V and J are TRBV28 and TRBJ1-3, with D maybe TRBD1 (6 bases). CDR1 is MDHEN and CDR2 is SYDVKM in the germline V gene. V dropped 4 bases and J dropped 0 bases, with 10 bases sitting between them. The CDR3 covers 15 residues. CDR3 loop: CASSSDRYSGNTIYF. The CDR3 DNA reads TGTGCCAGCAGTTCTGACAGGTACTCTGGAAACACCATATATTTT.

The rearrangement uses TRBV28 and TRBJ1-2, with a tentative D call TRBD1 (5 bases). CDR3 length equals 17 residues. In germline, CDR1 is MDHEN, CDR2 SYDVKM. V was clipped by 6 bases and J by 2 bases, with 22 bases between them. DNA of the CDR3: TGTGCCAGCAGCTCCCTGGTGGGTAGGGGAGCGAACTATGGCTACACCTTC. Encoded protein: CASSSLVGRGANYGYTF.

In DNA, the CDR3 is TGTGCCAGTAGTATATGGGGCGGGGGCAGGGACAGGCGCACTGAAGCTTTCTTT. Translating it yields CASSIWGGGRDRRTEAFF. The V call is TRBV19, the J call TRBJ1-1, with TRBD1 matching over 8 bases. The CDR3 has 18 amino acids. Germline CDR1 LNHDA, CDR2 SQIVND (reference sequence). Losses at the gene ends were 2 bases for V and 4 bases for J; bases not matched to a gene: 15.

This clonotype came up a few times. The chain carries TRBV20-1 and TRBJ2-3; either TRBD1 or TRBD2 may supply D (5 bases each). Germline lookup yields CDR1 DFQATT and CDR2 SNEGSKA (reference sequence). V dropped 6 bases and J dropped 4 bases, with 29 bases sitting between them. This CDR3 spans 18 amino acids. CDR3 residues: CSATQSRSGPRSADTQYF. DNA of the CDR3: TGCAGTGCCACTCAGTCTCGCTCGGGACCCAGGAGCGCAGATACGCAGTATTTT.

The chain is built from TRBV20-1 and TRBJ1-1; D unclear. The V and J ends lost 3 bases and 4 bases respectively, with 9 bases between them. This CDR3 has 12 residues. Per the germline V gene, CDR1 is DFQATT and CDR2 is SNEGSKA (reference sequence). The CDR3 DNA is TGCAGTGCTAGTAAGCCGGTCACTGAAGCTTTCTTT. The encoded protein is CSASKPVTEAFF.

The chain uses TRBV6-4 and TRBJ2-2; 11 bases are shared with TRBD1. The CDR3 is 16 residues long. V was pared by 5 bases and J by 4 bases, with 6 bases of the junction left unmatched. Germline V gene lookup returns CDR1 MRHNA and CDR2 SNTAGT. Here the CDR3 DNA reads TGTGCCAGCAGTTCTACCGGGACAGGGGGCACCGGGGAGCTGTTTTTT. Translation gives CASSSTGTGGTGELFF.

The CDR3, as DNA: TGTGCCAGCAGTTCTTGGCGGGATACGCAGTATTTT. This sequence encodes CASSSWRDTQYF. This sequence joins TRBV12-3 or TRBV12-4 and TRBJ2-3; D gene ambiguous. This CDR3 is built from 12 residues. Trimming cost V 4 bases and J 6 bases, with 8 bases left between them.

V gene TRBV4-3 combines with J gene TRBJ1-1; a possible D gene is TRBD1 (5 bases). The CDR3 contains 16 residues. V dropped 1 base and J dropped 5 bases, with 17 bases sitting between them. Germline loops: CDR1 LGHNA, CDR2 YSLEER. CDR3 loop: CASSQVRGLMGTEAFF. The CDR3 DNA follows: TGCGCCAGCAGCCAAGTGAGGGGCTTGATGGGGACTGAAGCTTTCTTT.

The gene calls are TRBV7-9 and TRBJ1-1; 12 positions agree with TRBD1. The CDR3 has 14 amino acids. From germline, CDR1 is SEHNR and CDR2 FQNEAQ (reference sequence). The V and J ends lost 5 bases and 11 bases, in that order; junction bases with no gene match: 9. The CDR3 is CASSGTGGDLDAFF. The CDR3 DNA reads as TGTGCCAGCAGCGGGACAGGGGGCGATTTGGACGCTTTCTTT.

The chain employs TRBV15 and TRBJ2-1; 10 bases map to TRBD2. The CDR3 is 15 residues long. Germline loops: CDR1 LNHNV, CDR2 YYDKDF (reference sequence). With V trimmed by 0 bases and J by 7 bases, 3 bases remained unmatched. The CDR3 loop is CATSRDPSGRNEQFF. CDR3 DNA sequence: TGTGCCACCAGCAGAGACCCTAGCGGGAGAAATGAGCAGTTCTTC.

This clonotype was seen once. The genes are TRBV19 and TRBJ1-1; D not resolved. V was clipped by 4 bases and J by 0 bases, with 12 bases between them. The V gene's germline CDR1 is LNHDA and CDR2 SQIVND (reference sequence). The CDR3 has 15 residues. CDR3 sequence (DNA): TGTGCCAGTAGTAGGTACGGGCAGATGAACACTGAAGCTTTCTTT. It translates to CASSRYGQMNTEAFF.

The J gene is TRBJ1-5, the V gene TRBV6-1; D perhaps matches TRBD1 (5 bases). CDR3 length: 14 amino acids. The germline V and J ends were trimmed by 6 bases and 3 bases, with 12 bases remaining between them. The germline gives CDR1 MNHNS, CDR2 SASEGT. Here the CDR3 DNA reads TGTGCCAGCAGCTCGGGACTTTTCAATCAGCCCCAGCATTTT. Protein sequence: CASSSGLFNQPQHF.

This clonotype was recorded a few times. This rearrangement joins TRBV7-9 to TRBJ2-1, with D possibly being TRBD1 (5 bases). Deletions cut 5 bases from V and 4 bases from J, with 12 bases between. The CDR3 consists of 14 residues. Germline CDR1 is SEHNR and CDR2 is FQNEAQ (reference sequence). The CDR3 DNA reads TGTGCCAGCAGCACCCAGACAGTTTACAATGAGCAGTTCTTC. Translating it yields CASSTQTVYNEQFF.

This clonotype was seen only a few times. The chain couples TRBV20-1 to TRBJ2-5, with no clear D. The CDR3 runs to 15 residues. Trimming pared 4 bases from V and 5 bases from J, leaving 20 bases between. Germline lookup yields CDR1 DFQATT and CDR2 SNEGSKA (reference sequence). The CDR3 is CSANQPTGDSETQYF. The CDR3 DNA is TGCAGTGCTAACCAACCCACTGGGGATTCGGAGACCCAGTACTTC.

The rearrangement uses TRBV12-3 or TRBV12-4 and TRBJ2-7; 12 bases map to TRBD2. This CDR3 spans 12 amino acids. V lost 5 bases to trimming and J lost 10 bases; unmatched junction nucleotides: 3. The CDR3 reads CASSRTSGIQYF. DNA for the CDR3: TGTGCCAGCAGTCGGACTAGCGGGATTCAGTACTTC.

The chain links TRBV12-3 or TRBV12-4 to TRBJ2-5; D might be TRBD1 (6 bases). The CDR3 sequence is 13 residues long. Between the trimmed V and J ends, which lost 5 bases and 5 bases, there was a span of 12 bases. This chain's CDR3 is CASSGGQRETQYF. The DNA of the CDR3 is TGTGCCAGCAGTGGGGGACAAAGGGAGACCCAGTACTTC.

V is TRBV5-1 and J is TRBJ2-5, with TRBD2 as a possible D gene (5 bases). Trimming took off 4 bases at V and 4 bases at J, with 17 bases between the two ends. The CDR3 covers 15 residues. The germline CDR1 and CDR2 sequences are SGHRS and YFSETQ. The DNA of the CDR3 is TGCGCCAGCAGCCCACCCTTGGGGAGTCGAGAGACCCAGTACTTC. Translated, it gives CASSPPLGSRETQYF.

The chain couples TRBV19 to TRBJ1-2, with D hard to call. Germline values: CDR1 LNHDA, CDR2 SQIVND (reference sequence). V was cut by 4 bases and J by 9 bases, with 15 bases left in between. This CDR3 spans 13 amino acids. The CDR3 loop reads CASSSPTLPSYTF. CDR3 nucleotides: TGTGCCAGTAGTAGCCCGACGCTACCGAGCTACACCTTC.

The chain links TRBV27 to TRBJ2-2, with 8 bases aligning to TRBD1. The V segment lost 2 bases and the J segment 7 bases; nucleotides outside the gene matches: 3. The length of the CDR3 is 14 residues. Germline CDR1 is MNHEY and CDR2 is SMNVEV (reference sequence). The DNA of the CDR3 is TGTGCCAGCAGTTTAGACAGGGGCATCGGGGAGCTGTTTTTT. Amino acids: CASSLDRGIGELFF.

The V and J genes are TRBV5-1 and TRBJ2-2; perhaps TRBD2 as D (5 bases). The CDR3 has 13 amino acids. Germline V gene lookup returns CDR1 SGHRS and CDR2 YFSETQ. V lost 4 bases and J 6 bases, leaving 10 bases between the germline ends. CDR3 amino acids: CASSPDGAGELFF. CDR3 in DNA: TGCGCCAGCAGCCCGGACGGGGCCGGGGAGCTGTTTTTT. The whole variable domain, filled in from reference TRBV5-1 and TRBJ2-2, reads KAGVTQTPRYLIKTRGQQVTLSCSPISGHRSVSWYQQTPGQGLQFLFEYFSETQRNKGNFPGRFSGRQFSNSRSEMNVSTLELGDSALYLCASSPDGAGELFFGEGSRLTVL.

This chain joins TRBV12-3 or TRBV12-4 and TRBJ1-6; D uncertain. Deletions cut 5 bases from V and 7 bases from J, with 9 bases between. This CDR3 spans 13 amino acids. The chain's CDR3 is CASSPVRNSPLHF. In DNA form, the CDR3 reads TGTGCCAGCAGTCCGGTCCGGAATTCACCCCTCCACTTT.

The chain carries TRBV7-2 and TRBJ2-1, with 8 bases fitting TRBD1. TRBJ2-7 matches the DNA end more closely, so the J call is doubtful. The CDR3 loop spans 15 amino acids. Germline values: CDR1 SGHTA, CDR2 FQGNSA. The CDR3 is CASSLSNQGAGEQYF. CDR3 bases: TGTGCCAGCAGCCTCTCAAACCAGGGGGCTGGCGAGCAGTACTTC.

V gene TRBV19 combines with J gene TRBJ2-7, with a weak D call TRBD1 (7 bases). Deletions cut 4 bases from V and 3 bases from J, with 10 bases between. The CDR3 consists of 13 residues. Germline lookup yields CDR1 LNHDA and CDR2 SQIVND (reference sequence). CDR3 loop: CASSRGDSYEQYF. Written as DNA, the CDR3 is TGTGCCAGTAGTAGGGGGGACAGCTACGAGCAGTACTTC. Complete variable domain (other parts from reference TRBV19 and TRBJ2-7): DGGITQSPKYLFRKEGQNVTLSCEQNLNHDAMYWYRQDPGQGLRLIYYSQIVNDFQKGDIAEGYSVSREKKESFPLTVTSAQKNPTAFYLCASSRGDSYEQYFGPGTRLTVT.